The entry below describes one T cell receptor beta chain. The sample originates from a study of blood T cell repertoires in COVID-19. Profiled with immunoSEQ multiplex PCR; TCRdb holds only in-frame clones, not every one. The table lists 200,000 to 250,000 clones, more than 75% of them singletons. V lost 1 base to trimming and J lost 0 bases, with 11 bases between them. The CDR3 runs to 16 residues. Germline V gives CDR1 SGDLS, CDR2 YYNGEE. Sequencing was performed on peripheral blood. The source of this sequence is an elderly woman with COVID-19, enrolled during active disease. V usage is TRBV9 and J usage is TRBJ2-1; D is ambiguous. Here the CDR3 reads CASSVTAAFSYNEQFF. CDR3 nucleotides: TGTGCCAGCAGCGTAACGGCGGCCTTCTCCTACAATGAGCAGTTCTTC.